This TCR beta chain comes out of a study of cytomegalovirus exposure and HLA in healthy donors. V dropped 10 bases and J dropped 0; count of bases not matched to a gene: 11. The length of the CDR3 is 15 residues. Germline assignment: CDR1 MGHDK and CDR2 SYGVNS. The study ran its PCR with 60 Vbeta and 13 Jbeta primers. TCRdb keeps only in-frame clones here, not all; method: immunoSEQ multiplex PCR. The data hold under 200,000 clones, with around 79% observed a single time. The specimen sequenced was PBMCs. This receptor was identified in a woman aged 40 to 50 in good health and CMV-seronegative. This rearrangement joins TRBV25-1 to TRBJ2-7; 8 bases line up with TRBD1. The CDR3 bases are TGTGCCACGGTGGCTCTACAGGGGGACTCCTACGAGCAGTACTTC. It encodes CATVALQGDSYEQYF.